This T cell receptor (beta chain) was sequenced for a study of blood T cell repertoires in COVID-19. On the study more broadly: T cells, B-cell-depleted T cells, or PBMCs supplied cDNA or gDNA.

This clone has more than one count but fewer than ten. Looked up from germline, CDR1 is MNHNY and CDR2 is SVGAGI (reference sequence). V lost 6 bases, J lost 4 bases, and 7 bases lay in between. This CDR3 is built from 12 residues. Under the authors' procedure: Nucleated cell counts were estimated from reference gene primer amplification. The table came from immunoSEQ multiplex PCR; TCRdb's copy has only in-frame clones and leaves some out. V, J and clone size reflect that table, while D and trimming were determined from the DNA. The sample includes around 68,000 clones, more than 75% seen only once; the top ten take 10% to 15%.

This receptor was taken from a human donor in a cohort sampled during active COVID-19. Sequencing input: peripheral blood. V is TRBV6-6 and J is TRBJ1-5; D not resolved. The CDR3 sequence is CASSPSNQPQHF. DNA for the CDR3: TGTGCCAGCAGCCCGTCTAATCAGCCCCAGCATTTT.